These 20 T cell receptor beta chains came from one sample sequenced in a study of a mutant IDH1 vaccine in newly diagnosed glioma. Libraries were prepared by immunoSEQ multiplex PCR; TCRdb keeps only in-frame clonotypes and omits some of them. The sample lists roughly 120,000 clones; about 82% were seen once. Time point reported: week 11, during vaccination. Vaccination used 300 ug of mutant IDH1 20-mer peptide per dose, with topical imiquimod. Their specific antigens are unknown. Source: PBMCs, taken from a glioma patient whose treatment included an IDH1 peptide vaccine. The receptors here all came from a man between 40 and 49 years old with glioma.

The CDR3 DNA reads as TGTGCCAGCAGCCAAGATCGGACACGGTGGCCTTATGGCTACACCTTC. It specifies CASSQDRTRWPYGYTF. The rearrangement links TRBV14 to TRBJ1-2; D is perhaps TRBD1 (5 bases). CDR3 length equals 16 residues. V gave up 0 bases and J gave up 5 bases, with 16 bases separating them. Germline assignment: CDR1 SGHDN and CDR2 FVKESK.

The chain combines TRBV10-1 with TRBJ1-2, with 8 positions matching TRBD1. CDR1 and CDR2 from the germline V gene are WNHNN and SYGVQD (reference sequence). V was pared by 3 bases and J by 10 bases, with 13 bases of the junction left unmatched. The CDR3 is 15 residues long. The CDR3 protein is CASSDAPQDRASYTF. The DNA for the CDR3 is TGCGCCAGCAGTGATGCCCCTCAGGACAGGGCGTCCTACACCTTC.

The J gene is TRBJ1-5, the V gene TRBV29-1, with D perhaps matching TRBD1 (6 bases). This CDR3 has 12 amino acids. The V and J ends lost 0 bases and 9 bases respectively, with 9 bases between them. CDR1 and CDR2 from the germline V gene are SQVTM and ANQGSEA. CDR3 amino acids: CSVEEGGGPQHF. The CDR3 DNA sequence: TGCAGCGTTGAAGAAGGAGGGGGGCCCCAGCATTTT.

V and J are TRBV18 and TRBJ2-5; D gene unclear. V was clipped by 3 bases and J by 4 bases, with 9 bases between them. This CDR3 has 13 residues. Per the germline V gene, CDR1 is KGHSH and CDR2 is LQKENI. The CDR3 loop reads CASSPPPGETQYF. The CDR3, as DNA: TGTGCCAGCTCACCGCCACCAGGAGAGACCCAGTACTTC.

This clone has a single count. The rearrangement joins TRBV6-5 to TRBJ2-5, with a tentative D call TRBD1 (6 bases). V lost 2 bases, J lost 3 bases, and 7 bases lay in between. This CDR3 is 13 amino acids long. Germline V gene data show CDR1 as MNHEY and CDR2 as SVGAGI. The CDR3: CASSYGGEETQYF. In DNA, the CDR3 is TGTGCCAGCAGTTACGGGGGCGAAGAGACCCAGTACTTC.

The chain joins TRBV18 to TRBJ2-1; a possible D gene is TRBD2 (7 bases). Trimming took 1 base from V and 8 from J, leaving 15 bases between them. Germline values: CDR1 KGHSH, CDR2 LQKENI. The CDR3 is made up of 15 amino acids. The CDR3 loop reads CASSPLGGPTYEQFF. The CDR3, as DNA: TGTGCCAGCTCACCACTGGGGGGGCCCACGTATGAGCAGTTCTTC.

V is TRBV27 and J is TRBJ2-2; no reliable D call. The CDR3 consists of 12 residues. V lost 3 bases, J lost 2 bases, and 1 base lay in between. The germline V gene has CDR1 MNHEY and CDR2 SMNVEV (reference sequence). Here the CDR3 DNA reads TGTGCCAGCAGTTTTAACACCGGGGAGCTGTTTTTT. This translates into CASSFNTGELFF.

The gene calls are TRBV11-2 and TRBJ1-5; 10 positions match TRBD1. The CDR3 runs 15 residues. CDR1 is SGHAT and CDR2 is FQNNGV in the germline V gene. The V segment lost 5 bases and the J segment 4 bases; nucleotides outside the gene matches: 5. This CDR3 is CASSRGQGGNQPQHF. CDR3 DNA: TGTGCCAGCAGCCGAGGACAGGGGGGAAATCAGCCCCAGCATTTT.

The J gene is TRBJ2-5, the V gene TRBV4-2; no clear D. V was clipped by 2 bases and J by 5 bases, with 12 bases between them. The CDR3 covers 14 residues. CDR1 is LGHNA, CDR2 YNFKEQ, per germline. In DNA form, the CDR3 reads TGTGCCAGCAGCCAATCGTCTAGTCAGGAGACCCAGTACTTC. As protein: CASSQSSSQETQYF.

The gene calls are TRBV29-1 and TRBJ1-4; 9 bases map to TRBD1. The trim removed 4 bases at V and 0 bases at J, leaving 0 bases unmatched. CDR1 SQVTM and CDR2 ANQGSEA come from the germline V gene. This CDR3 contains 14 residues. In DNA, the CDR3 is TGCAGCGTTGGGACAGGGGCAACTAATGAAAAACTGTTTTTT. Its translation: CSVGTGATNEKLFF.

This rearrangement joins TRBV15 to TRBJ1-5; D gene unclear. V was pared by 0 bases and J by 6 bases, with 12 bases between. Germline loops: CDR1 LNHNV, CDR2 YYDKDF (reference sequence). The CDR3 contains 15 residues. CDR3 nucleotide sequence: TGTGCCACCAGCAGAGATCAAAGAAGTTTTCAGCCCCAGCATTTT. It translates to CATSRDQRSFQPQHF.

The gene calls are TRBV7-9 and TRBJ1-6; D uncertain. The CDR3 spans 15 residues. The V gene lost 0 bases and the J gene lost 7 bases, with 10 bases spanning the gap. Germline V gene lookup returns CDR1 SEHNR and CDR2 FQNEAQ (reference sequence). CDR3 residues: CASSLALDRNSPLHF. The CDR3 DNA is TGTGCCAGCAGCTTAGCGTTGGACCGGAATTCACCCCTCCACTTT. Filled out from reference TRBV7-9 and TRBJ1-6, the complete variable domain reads DTGVSQNPRHKITKRGQNVTFRCDPISEHNRLYWYRQTLGQGPEFLTYFQNEAQLEKSRLLSDRFSAERPKGSFSTLEIQRTEQGDSAMYLCASSLALDRNSPLHFGNGTRLTVT.

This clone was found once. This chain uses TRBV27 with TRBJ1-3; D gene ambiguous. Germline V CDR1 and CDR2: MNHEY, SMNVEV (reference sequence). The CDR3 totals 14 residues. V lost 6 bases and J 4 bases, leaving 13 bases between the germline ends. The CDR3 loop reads CASRPLGQGNTIYF. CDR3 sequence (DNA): TGTGCCAGCAGACCATTAGGGCAGGGAAACACCATATATTTT.

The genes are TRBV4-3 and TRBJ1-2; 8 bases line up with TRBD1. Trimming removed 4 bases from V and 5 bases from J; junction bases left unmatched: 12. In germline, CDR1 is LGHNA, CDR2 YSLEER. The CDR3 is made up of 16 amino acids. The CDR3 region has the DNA TGCGCCAGCAGCCCAGTTCAACAGGGGGGACGGTATGGCTACACCTTC. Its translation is CASSPVQQGGRYGYTF.

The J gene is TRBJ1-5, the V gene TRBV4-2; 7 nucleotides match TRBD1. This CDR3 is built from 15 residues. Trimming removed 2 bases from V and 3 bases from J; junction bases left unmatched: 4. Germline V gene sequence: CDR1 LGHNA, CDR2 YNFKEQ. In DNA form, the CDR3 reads TGTGCCAGCAGCCAACGTCAGGGGGACAATCAGCCCCAGCATTTT. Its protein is CASSQRQGDNQPQHF.

CDR3 amino acids: CASSSGPNLYNEQFF. The CDR3 nucleotides are TGTGCCAGCAGTTCCGGGCCAAACCTATACAATGAGCAGTTCTTC. The chain couples TRBV11-2 to TRBJ2-1; D is unclear. There are 15 residues in the CDR3. Trimming stripped 6 bases from V and 4 bases from J, with 16 bases between. The germline CDR1 and CDR2 sequences are SGHAT and FQNNGV.

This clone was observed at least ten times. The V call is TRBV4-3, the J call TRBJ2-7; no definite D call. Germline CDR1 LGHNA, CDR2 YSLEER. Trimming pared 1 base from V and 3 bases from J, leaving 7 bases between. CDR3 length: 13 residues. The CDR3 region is CASSQGADYEQYF. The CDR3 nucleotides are TGCGCCAGCAGCCAAGGTGCGGACTACGAGCAGTACTTC.

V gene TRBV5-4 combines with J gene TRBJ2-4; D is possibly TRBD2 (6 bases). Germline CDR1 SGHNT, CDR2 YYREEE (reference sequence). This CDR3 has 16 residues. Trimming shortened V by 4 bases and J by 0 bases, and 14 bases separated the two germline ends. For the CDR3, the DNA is TGTGCCAGCAGCGTCTATGGGGACTTAGCCAAAAACATTCAGTACTTC. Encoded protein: CASSVYGDLAKNIQYF.

CDR3 DNA sequence: TGCGCCAGCAGCTTGGAGAAACCAGGGAGCACAGATACGCAGTATTTT. Protein: CASSLEKPGSTDTQYF. This rearrangement joins TRBV5-1 to TRBJ2-3; possible D gene TRBD1, 5 bases. Looked up from germline, CDR1 is SGHRS and CDR2 is YFSETQ. Trimming took 0 bases from V and 0 from J, leaving 11 bases between them. This CDR3 spans 16 amino acids.

The DNA of the CDR3 is TGTGCCAGTAGGAACGCGGTGGCCCAGCATTTT. Amino acids: CASRNAVAQHF. V gene TRBV19 combines with J gene TRBJ1-5; D uncertain. The germline CDR1 and CDR2 sequences are LNHDA and SQIVND (reference sequence). This CDR3 is built from 11 residues. The ends were cut back, 6 bases at V and 11 bases at J, with 11 bases in the middle.